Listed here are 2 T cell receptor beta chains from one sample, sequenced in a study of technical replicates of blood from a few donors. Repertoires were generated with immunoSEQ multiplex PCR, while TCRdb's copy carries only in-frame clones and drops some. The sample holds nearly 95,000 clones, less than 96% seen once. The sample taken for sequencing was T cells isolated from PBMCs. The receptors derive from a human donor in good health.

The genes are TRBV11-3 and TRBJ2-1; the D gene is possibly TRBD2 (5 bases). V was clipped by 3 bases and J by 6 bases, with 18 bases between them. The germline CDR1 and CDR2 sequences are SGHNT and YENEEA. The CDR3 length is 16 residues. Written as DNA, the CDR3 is TGTGCCAGCAGCTTCGATGGATCCAGCGGTATCAATGAGCAGTTCTTC. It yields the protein CASSFDGSSGINEQFF.

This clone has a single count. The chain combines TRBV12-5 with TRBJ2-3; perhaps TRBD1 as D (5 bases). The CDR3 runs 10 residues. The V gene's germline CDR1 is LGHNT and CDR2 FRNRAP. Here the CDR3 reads CVNRGDTQYF. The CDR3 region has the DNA TGTGTCAATAGGGGAGATACGCAGTATTTT. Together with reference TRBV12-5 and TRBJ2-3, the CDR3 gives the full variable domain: DARVTQTPRHKVTEMGQEVTMRCQPILGHNTVFWYRQTMMQGLELLAYFRNRAPLDDSGMPKDRFSAEMPDATLATLKIQPSEPRDSAVYFCVNRGDTQYFGPGTRLTVL.